The 21 T cell receptor beta chains reported below all come from one sample, sequenced in a study of T cell responses to AZD1222 COVID-19 vaccine. Generated by immunoSEQ multiplex PCR, the TCRdb table keeps only in-frame clones and is missing some. Of 150,000 to 250,000 clones listed, 80% to 95% are singletons. Specimen: peripheral blood, collected 28 days after the second AZD1222 dose. All receptors come from an adult who received the AZD1222 COVID-19 vaccine.

The rearrangement links TRBV30 to TRBJ1-4, with 7 bases identical to TRBD1. J was trimmed by 5 bases and V by 3 bases; bases with no gene match: 6. Germline assignment: CDR1 GTSNPN and CDR2 SVGIG (reference sequence). The CDR3 is 14 residues long. CDR3: CAWRAGTVNEKLFF. The DNA of the CDR3 is TGTGCCTGGAGGGCCGGGACAGTAAATGAAAAACTGTTTTTT. Full variable domain (remainder filled in from reference TRBV30 and TRBJ1-4): SQTIHQWPATLVQPVGSPLSLECTVEGTSNPNLYWYRQAAGRGLQLLFYSVGIGQISSEVPQNLSASRPQDRQFILSSKKLLLSDSGFYLCAWRAGTVNEKLFFGSGTQLSVL.

The V call is TRBV6-5, the J call TRBJ2-3; 8 bases align to TRBD2. Germline V CDR1 and CDR2: MNHEY, SVGAGI. CDR3 length equals 15 residues. The V and J ends lost 2 bases and 5 bases, in that order; junction bases with no gene match: 6. Here the CDR3 reads CASSYTGGAGDTQYF. Written as DNA, the CDR3 is TGTGCCAGCAGTTACACCGGGGGGGCCGGAGATACGCAGTATTTT.

The V gene is TRBV27, the J gene TRBJ2-7; unclear D gene. The germline gives CDR1 MNHEY, CDR2 SMNVEV (reference sequence). V was pared by 8 bases and J by 0 bases, with 11 bases between. This CDR3 is 13 amino acids long. In DNA form, the CDR3 reads TGTGCCAGCTGGGCTCCGAACTCCTACGAGCAGTACTTC. This codes for CASWAPNSYEQYF.

The chain employs TRBV3-1 (or the pseudogene TRBV3-2) and TRBJ1-1; D call uncertain. The CDR3 is made up of 15 amino acids. The germline V gene encodes CDR1 LGHDT and CDR2 YNNKEL (reference sequence). Trimming removed 7 bases at V and 1 base at J, with 16 bases between. This chain's CDR3 is CASTPVAGRNTEAFF. CDR3 bases: TGTGCCAGCACTCCTGTCGCGGGGAGGAACACTGAAGCTTTCTTT.

The chain carries TRBV7-2 and TRBJ1-1; D may be TRBD1 (6 bases). The germline V gene has CDR1 SGHTA and CDR2 FQGNSA. Trimming cost V 5 bases and J 6 bases, with 19 bases left between them. The CDR3 consists of 15 residues. CDR3 in amino acids: CASSERYGGQSEAFF. The CDR3 DNA is TGTGCCAGCAGCGAAAGATACGGGGGGCAATCTGAAGCTTTCTTT.

The rearrangement uses TRBV7-9 and TRBJ1-4; 8 bases fit TRBD1. In germline, CDR1 is SEHNR, CDR2 FQNEAQ (reference sequence). The ends lost 5 bases at V and 6 bases at J; junction bases unmatched: 5. This CDR3 contains 14 residues. The CDR3 region is CASSVGQADEKLFF. The CDR3 nucleotides read TGTGCCAGCAGCGTGGGACAGGCTGATGAAAAACTGTTTTTT.

V is TRBV5-5 and J is TRBJ1-2; D unclear. Germline-derived CDR1 and CDR2 are SGHKS and YYEKEE (reference sequence). There are 11 residues in the CDR3. V was cut by 0 bases and J by 12 bases, with 9 bases left in between. CDR3 amino acids: CASSLDTLHTF. CDR3 nucleotides: TGTGCCAGCAGCTTGGACACCTTACACACCTTC.

This chain joins TRBV6-5 and TRBJ2-1; TRBD2 is a possible D gene (6 bases). Trimming removed 5 bases from V and 7 bases from J, with 12 bases in between. The CDR3 contains 13 residues. Germline assignment: CDR1 MNHEY and CDR2 SVGAGI. This CDR3 reads CASSKWGENEQFF. As DNA, the CDR3 is TGTGCCAGCAGTAAGTGGGGGGAGAATGAGCAGTTCTTC.

The chain employs TRBV9 and TRBJ2-1, with 10 bases that match TRBD1. Germline CDR1 is SGDLS and CDR2 is YYNGEE. The V segment lost 0 bases and the J segment 8 bases; nucleotides outside the gene matches: 5. This CDR3 has 15 residues. The CDR3 DNA is TGTGCCAGCAGCGTAGCGGGACAGGGGTTTGATGAGCAGTTCTTC. Encoded protein: CASSVAGQGFDEQFF.

The genes are TRBV11-2 and TRBJ1-5; TRBD1 is a possible D gene (5 bases). The CDR3 consists of 13 residues. Trimming took 3 bases from V and 7 from J, leaving 10 bases between them. Germline loops: CDR1 SGHAT, CDR2 FQNNGV. The CDR3 reads CASSLGDLQPQHF. CDR3 sequence (DNA): TGTGCCAGCAGCTTGGGGGACCTCCAGCCCCAGCATTTT. Combining the CDR3 with reference TRBV11-2 and TRBJ1-5 gives the whole variable domain EAGVAQSPRYKIIEKRQSVAFWCNPISGHATLYWYQQILGQGPKLLIQFQNNGVVDDSQLPKDRFSAERLKGVDSTLKIQPAKLEDSAVYLCASSLGDLQPQHFGDGTRLSIL.

The chain uses TRBV5-4 and TRBJ2-2; TRBD2 matches at 9 bases. The V gene's germline CDR1 is SGHNT and CDR2 YYREEE (reference sequence). This CDR3 contains 15 residues. J lost 6 bases, V lost 1 base, and 4 bases had no gene match. Here the CDR3 DNA reads TGTGCCAGCAGCTTGACGGCGGGGGGGCCCGGGGAGCTGTTTTTT. This sequence encodes CASSLTAGGPGELFF.

This chain links TRBV5-1 with TRBJ2-2; D possibly corresponds to TRBD1 (5 bases). The germline V gene encodes CDR1 SGHRS and CDR2 YFSETQ. This CDR3 spans 13 amino acids. The germline V and J ends were trimmed by 4 bases and 7 bases, with 11 bases remaining between them. The CDR3 DNA sequence: TGCGCCAGCAGCGACAGCCCCCGCGGGGAGCTGTTTTTT. Its translation: CASSDSPRGELFF.

This clone was detected only a few times. The same CDR3 is also encoded by other DNA sequences in this sample. The chain has TRBV27 and TRBJ2-7; 8 nucleotides match TRBD1. The CDR3 has 14 residues. CDR1 and CDR2 from the germline V gene are MNHEY and SMNVEV (reference sequence). The trim removed 5 bases at V and 3 bases at J, leaving 6 bases unmatched. The CDR3 region has the DNA TGTGCCAGCAGTCCTCGGACAGGGAACTACGAGCAGTACTTC. Translated: CASSPRTGNYEQYF.

This clone appeared once. This sequence joins TRBV14 and TRBJ2-1, with D unresolved. The germline V gene has CDR1 SGHDN and CDR2 FVKESK. V lost 0 bases to trimming and J lost 0 bases, with 6 bases between them. The CDR3 covers 15 residues. The CDR3 sequence is CASSQEWGSYNEQFF. For the CDR3, the DNA is TGTGCCAGCAGCCAAGAGTGGGGCTCCTACAATGAGCAGTTCTTC. Supplemented by reference TRBV14 and TRBJ2-1, the full variable domain reads EAGVTQFPSHSVIEKGQTVTLRCDPISGHDNLYWYRRVMGKEIKFLLHFVKESKQDESGMPNNRFLAERTGGTYSTLKVQPAELEDSGVYFCASSQEWGSYNEQFFGPGTRLTVL.

This chain links TRBV7-2 with TRBJ1-4; 11 bases align to TRBD1. Unmatched junction bases numbered 8, after V lost 1 base and J lost 7 bases. The CDR3 contains 17 residues. Germline V lookup: CDR1 SGHTA, CDR2 FQGNSA. CDR3 protein: CASSLGTGGAIREKLFF. Written as DNA, the CDR3 is TGTGCCAGCAGCTTAGGGACAGGGGGCGCGATTCGTGAAAAACTGTTTTTT.

V and J are TRBV4-1 and TRBJ2-1; D ambiguous. This CDR3 spans 17 amino acids. The germline gives CDR1 MGHRA, CDR2 YSYEKL. Between the trimmed V and J ends, which lost 1 base and 5 bases, there was a span of 18 bases. CDR3 region: CASSQGGLPMVDNEQFF. The CDR3 DNA reads as TGCGCCAGCAGCCAAGGAGGATTACCCATGGTCGACAATGAGCAGTTCTTC.

This chain connects TRBV2 to TRBJ2-1; D gene unclear. The CDR3 spans 11 residues. Germline V CDR1 and CDR2: SNHLY, FYNNEI. Trimming removed 6 bases from V and 8 bases from J, with 8 bases in between. CDR3: CASSSSYEQFF. Written as DNA, the CDR3 is TGTGCCAGCAGCTCTAGTTATGAGCAGTTCTTC.

Only one count was recorded for this clone. The rearrangement links TRBV19 to TRBJ1-1; D ambiguous. Germline-derived CDR1 and CDR2 are LNHDA and SQIVND (reference sequence). The CDR3 extends over 16 amino acids. V dropped 4 bases and J dropped 4 bases, with 19 bases sitting between them. CDR3 in amino acids: CASSTHPLEEGTEAFF. Written as DNA, the CDR3 is TGTGCCAGTAGTACCCATCCTCTGGAGGAAGGCACTGAAGCTTTCTTT.

This clone was seen a single time. V and J are TRBV18 and TRBJ1-3; no firm D call. Germline assignment: CDR1 KGHSH and CDR2 LQKENI. The CDR3 covers 15 residues. The ends were cut back, 3 bases at V and 3 bases at J, with 12 bases in the middle. CDR3 DNA: TGTGCCAGCTCACCTTTAGGACCCTATGGAAACACCATATATTTT. Protein product: CASSPLGPYGNTIYF.

The chain links TRBV10-1 to TRBJ1-1; no clear D. The CDR3 is 13 residues long. The germline V gene encodes CDR1 WNHNN and CDR2 SYGVQD (reference sequence). The V end lost 7 bases, the J end lost 3 bases, and 12 bases lay between the germline ends. In nucleotides, the CDR3 is TGCGCCAGCATCGACGGCGGAGACACTGAAGCTTTCTTT. Protein sequence: CASIDGGDTEAFF.

The genes are TRBV7-9 and TRBJ2-7; possible D gene TRBD1, 5 bases. V was trimmed by 7 bases and J by 1 base, leaving 20 bases between them. This CDR3 has 16 amino acids. Germline loops: CDR1 SEHNR, CDR2 FQNEAQ (reference sequence). The CDR3 sequence is CASMGLGHLDSYEQYF. As DNA, the CDR3 is TGTGCCAGCATGGGCTTAGGACACTTAGATTCCTACGAGCAGTACTTC.